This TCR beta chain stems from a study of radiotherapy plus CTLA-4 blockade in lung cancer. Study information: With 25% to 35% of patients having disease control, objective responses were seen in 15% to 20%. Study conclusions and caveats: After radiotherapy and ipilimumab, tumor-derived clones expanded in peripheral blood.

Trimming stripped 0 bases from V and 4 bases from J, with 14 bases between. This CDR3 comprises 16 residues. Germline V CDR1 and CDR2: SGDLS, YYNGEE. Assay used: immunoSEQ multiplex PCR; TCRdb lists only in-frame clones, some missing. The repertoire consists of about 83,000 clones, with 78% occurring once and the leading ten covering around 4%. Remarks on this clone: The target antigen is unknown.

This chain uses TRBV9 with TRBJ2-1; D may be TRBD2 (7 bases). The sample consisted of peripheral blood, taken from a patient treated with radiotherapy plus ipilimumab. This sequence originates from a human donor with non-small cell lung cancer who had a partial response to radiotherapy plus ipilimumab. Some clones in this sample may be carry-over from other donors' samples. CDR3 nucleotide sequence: TGTGCCAGCAGCGTAGGTGGGCGGGGGCGATACAATGAGCAGTTCTTC. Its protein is CASSVGGRGRYNEQFF.